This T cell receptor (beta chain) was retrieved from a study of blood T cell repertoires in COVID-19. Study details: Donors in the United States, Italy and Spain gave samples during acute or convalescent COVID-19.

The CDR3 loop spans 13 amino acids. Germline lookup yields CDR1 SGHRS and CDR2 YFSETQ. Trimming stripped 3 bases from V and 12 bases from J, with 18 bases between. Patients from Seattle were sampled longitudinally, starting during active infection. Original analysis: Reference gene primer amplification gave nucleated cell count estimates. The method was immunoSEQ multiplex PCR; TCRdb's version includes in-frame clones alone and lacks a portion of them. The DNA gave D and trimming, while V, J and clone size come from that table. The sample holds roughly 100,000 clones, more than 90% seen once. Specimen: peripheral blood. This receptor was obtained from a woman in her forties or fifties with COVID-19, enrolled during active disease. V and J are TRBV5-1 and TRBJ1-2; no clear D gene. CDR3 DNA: TGCGCCAGCAGCTCGGAGGCCAGGTGGGGAGACACCTTC. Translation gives CASSSEARWGDTF.